This TCR beta chain was captured in a study of blood T cell repertoires in COVID-19. Study-level background: T cells, B-cell-depleted T cells, or PBMCs provided the cDNA or gDNA that served as material.

The CDR3 covers 13 residues. V shed 4 bases and J shed 7 bases, with 13 bases lying between them. Seattle patients were enrolled while actively infected and followed longitudinally. How the authors handled the data: Estimation of nucleated cell counts was performed using reference gene primer amplification. Sequencing used immunoSEQ multiplex PCR; TCRdb keeps in-frame clones, though not all of them. V and J calls and clone size are as listed in that table; D and trimming were resolved from the DNA. This table holds a few hundred thousand clones, approximately 90% found once. The source is a woman aged 45-65 years with COVID-19, enrolled during active disease. V gene TRBV12-3 or TRBV12-4 combines with J gene TRBJ1-1, with D tentatively TRBD1 (5 bases). Sequencing was carried out using peripheral blood. The CDR3 nucleotides are TGTGCCAGCAGTTCAGGAGGGACCATTGAAGCTTTCTTT. This gives the protein CASSSGGTIEAFF.